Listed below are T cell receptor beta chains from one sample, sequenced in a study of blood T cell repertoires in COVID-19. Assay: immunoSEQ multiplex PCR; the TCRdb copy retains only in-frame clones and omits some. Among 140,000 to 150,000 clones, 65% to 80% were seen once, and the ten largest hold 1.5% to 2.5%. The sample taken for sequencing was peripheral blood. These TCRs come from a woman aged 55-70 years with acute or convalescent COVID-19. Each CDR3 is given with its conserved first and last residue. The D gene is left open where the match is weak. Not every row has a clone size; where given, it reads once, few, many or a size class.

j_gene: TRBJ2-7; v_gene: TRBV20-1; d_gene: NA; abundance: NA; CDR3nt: TGCAGTGCTAGTAGTTCGGCAGGGGCTAAGATCTACGAGCAGTACTTC; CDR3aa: CSASSSAGAKIYEQYF
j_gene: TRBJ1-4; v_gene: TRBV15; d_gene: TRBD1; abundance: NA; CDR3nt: TGTGCCACCAGCAGAGATCCCTCCGGGACAGAGGATCTGTTTTTT; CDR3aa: CATSRDPSGTEDLFF
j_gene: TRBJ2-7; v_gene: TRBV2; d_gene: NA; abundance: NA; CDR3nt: TGTGCCAGCAGTGACCGGGGAAGCTCCTACGAGCAGTACTTC; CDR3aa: CASSDRGSSYEQYF
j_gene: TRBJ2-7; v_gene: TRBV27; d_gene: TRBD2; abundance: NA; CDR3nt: TGTGCCAGCAGTAGCGGGAGACCTTCCTACGAGCAGTACTTC; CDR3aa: CASSSGRPSYEQYF
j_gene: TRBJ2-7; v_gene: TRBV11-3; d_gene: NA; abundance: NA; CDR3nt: TGTGCCAGCAGCGAGGACTTCTCTACAGTGCAGTACTTC; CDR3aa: CASSEDFSTVQYF
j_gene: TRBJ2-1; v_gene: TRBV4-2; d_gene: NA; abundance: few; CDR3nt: TGTGCCAGCAGCCAAGATTGGGACTTAGACAATGAGCAGTTCTTC; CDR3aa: CASSQDWDLDNEQFF
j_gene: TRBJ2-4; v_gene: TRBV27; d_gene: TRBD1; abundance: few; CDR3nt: TGTGCCAGCAGTTGGGGGACAGCACTAGCCAAAAACATTCAGTACTTC; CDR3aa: CASSWGTALAKNIQYF
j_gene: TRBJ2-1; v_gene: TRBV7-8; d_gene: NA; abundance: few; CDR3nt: TGTGCCAGCAGCTCCGAGGTATCCTACAATGAGCAGTTCTTC; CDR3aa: CASSSEVSYNEQFF
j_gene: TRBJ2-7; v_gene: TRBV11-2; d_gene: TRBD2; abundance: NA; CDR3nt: TGTGCCAGCAGCTTAGTGGTGCCTAGCGGGGCCCTCTCCTACGAGCAGTACTTC; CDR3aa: CASSLVVPSGALSYEQYF
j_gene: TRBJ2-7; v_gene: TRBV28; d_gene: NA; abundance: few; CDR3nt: TGTGCCAGCAGTCCCAGACGCGGGATCCTCATCGGGAGCGTCGAGCAGTACTTC; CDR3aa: CASSPRRGILIGSVEQYF
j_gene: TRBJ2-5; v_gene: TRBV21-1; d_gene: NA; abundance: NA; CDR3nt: TGTGCCATCTCAAAACAGGGAATGTCCAAAGAGACCCAGTACTTC; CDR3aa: CAISKQGMSKETQYF
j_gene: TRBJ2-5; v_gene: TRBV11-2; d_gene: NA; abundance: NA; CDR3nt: TGTGCCAGCAGCTTAGATTTTGGTCGGGGGGAGACCCAGTACTTC; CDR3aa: CASSLDFGRGETQYF
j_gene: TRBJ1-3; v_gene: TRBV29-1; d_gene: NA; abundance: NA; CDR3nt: TGCAGCGGGGGACCTGACAGGCACGGAAACACCATATATTTT; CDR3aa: CSGGPDRHGNTIYF
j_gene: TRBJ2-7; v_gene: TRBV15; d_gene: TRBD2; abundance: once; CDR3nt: TGTGCCACCAGCAAGACTGGCGGGGGACCCTACGAGCAGTACTTC; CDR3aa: CATSKTGGGPYEQYF
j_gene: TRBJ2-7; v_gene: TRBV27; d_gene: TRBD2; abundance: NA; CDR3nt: TGTGCCAGCAGTTTATTCGGACTAGCATCCTACGAGCAGTACTTC; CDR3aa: CASSLFGLASYEQYF